This TCR beta chain comes out of a study of T cells in Graves' hyperthyroidism and ophthalmopathy. Study-wide points: Among clonotypes expanded in thyroid above 0.001, most were also found in blood.

Using RNA transcripts as the source, TCR beta CDR3 regions were amplified. First-round RT-PCR with HTBI primers amplified the TCR CDR3 region. TCRdb passed the multiplex PCR reads through MiXCR, listing each CDR3 protein once. This table has about 710,000 distinct CDR3 sequences, over 15% appearing once. This clonotype was picked up a small number of times. No antigen is known for it. The CDR3 totals 14 residues. The germline CDR1 and CDR2 sequences are SNHLY and FYNNEI. Trimming left V 6 bases short and J 2 bases short, with 11 bases between. The sample comprised blood. This sequence was found in a man younger than 35 with Graves' hyperthyroidism. The chain links TRBV2 to TRBJ1-5; D unclear. The CDR3 protein is CASRTDWGNQPQHF. Here the CDR3 DNA reads TGTGCCAGCAGGACGGATTGGGGCAATCAGCCCCAGCATTTT.